Listed below are T cell receptor beta chains from one sample, sequenced in a study of early T cells in non-severe SARS-CoV-2 infection. MiXCR, run by TCRdb on the 5' RACE reads, gives a single entry per CDR3 protein. This table holds tens of thousands of distinct CDR3 sequences, over 9% found once. The sample taken for sequencing was whole blood. These receptors all stem from an adult who was a healthcare worker with PCR-confirmed SARS-CoV-2 infection or an uninfected control (not recorded which). The CDR3 runs from the conserved cysteine through the conserved F or W. A D gene is named only where the DNA matches it firmly. Size is stated for part of the rows, as once, few or many counts, or as a class when the clone is expanded.

>NA|TRBV28|many|TRBJ2-5
CASRDYQETQYF
TGTGCCAGCCGGGATTACCAAGAGACCCAGTACTTC
>NA|TRBV28|many|TRBJ1-3
CASSLYLDPSGNTIYF
TGTGCCAGCAGTTTATACCTGGATCCTTCTGGAAACACCATATATTTT
>NA|TRBV21-1|few|TRBJ2-1
CASSKKASSYNEQFF
TGTGCCAGCAGCAAAAAAGCATCCTCCTACAATGAGCAGTTCTTC
>NA|TRBV28|NA|TRBJ2-1
CASRPLLNEQFF
TGTGCCAGCAGGCCCCTATTAAATGAGCAGTTCTTC
>NA|TRBV6-5|NA|TRBJ1-4
CASSYTGLEKLFF
TGTGCCAGCAGTTACACCGGGCTTGAAAAACTGTTTTTT
>NA|TRBV20-1|NA|TRBJ1-1
CSAARNTEAFF
TGCAGTGCTGCGAGGAACACTGAAGCTTTCTTT
>NA|TRBV19|many|TRBJ2-3
CATWGGLITDTQYF
TGTGCCACCTGGGGCGGGCTTATCACAGATACGCAGTATTTT
>NA|TRBV7-9|many|TRBJ2-7
CASSFSQGPEQYF
TGTGCCAGCAGCTTTTCACAGGGACCCGAGCAGTACTTC
>TRBD2|TRBV3-1|many|TRBJ2-7
CASSPITSGSHEQYF
TGTGCCAGCAGCCCTATAACTAGCGGGAGTCACGAGCAGTACTTC
>NA|TRBV29-1|NA|TRBJ2-1
CSVAGSGGYNEQFF
TGCAGCGTTGCGGGTAGCGGAGGATACAATGAGCAGTTCTTC
>NA|TRBV28|NA|TRBJ2-1
CASSFLYNEQFF
TGTGCCAGCAGTTTCCTTTACAATGAGCAGTTCTTC
>TRBD2|TRBV28|many|TRBJ2-2
CASSKGLAGVAGELFF
TGTGCCAGCAGTAAGGGACTAGCGGGAGTTGCCGGGGAGCTGTTTTTT
>TRBD2|TRBV7-9|NA|TRBJ2-3
CASRLGTSADTQYF
TGTGCCAGCAGGCTCGGGACTAGCGCAGATACGCAGTATTTT
>TRBD1|TRBV6-5|many|TRBJ2-7
CASSPDRDRGPYEQYF
TGTGCCAGCAGTCCTGATCGGGACAGGGGGCCCTACGAGCAGTACTTC
>NA|TRBV5-1|NA|TRBJ2-3
CASSPGLRSTDTQYF
TGCGCCAGCAGCCCGGGACTTCGAAGCACAGATACGCAGTATTTT
>NA|TRBV15|few|TRBJ1-1
CATSRDRTEAFF
TGTGCCACCAGCAGAGATAGGACGGAAGCTTTCTTT
>NA|TRBV5-4|many|TRBJ2-4
CASSLEGPAKNIQYF
TGTGCCAGCAGCTTGGAGGGGCCAGCCAAAAACATTCAGTACTTC
>TRBD2|TRBV11-1|many|TRBJ2-1
CASSLTRSSGIKHEQFF
TGTGCCAGCAGCTTAACCCGGTCTAGCGGGATCAAGCATGAGCAGTTCTTC
>NA|TRBV7-6|many|TRBJ2-3
CASSLMAGPNTDTQYF
TGTGCCAGCAGCTTAATGGCGGGACCGAACACAGATACGCAGTATTTT
>TRBD1|TRBV10-3|NA|TRBJ1-1
CAISETDRGRTEAFF
TGTGCCATCAGTGAAACTGACAGGGGTCGCACTGAAGCTTTCTTT
>TRBD1|TRBV9|many|TRBJ2-7
CASSGQGILGSYEQYF
TGTGCCAGCAGCGGACAGGGCATCCTGGGATCCTACGAGCAGTACTTC
>NA|TRBV5-1|few|TRBJ2-2
CASSFTVTGELFF
TGCGCCAGCAGCTTTACCGTTACCGGGGAGCTGTTTTTT
>NA|TRBV7-7|NA|TRBJ2-2
CASSPRDGPGELFF
TGTGCCAGCAGCCCCCGGGACGGGCCCGGGGAGCTGTTTTTT
>NA|TRBV29-1|NA|TRBJ1-1
CSVSDGNTEAFF
TGCAGCGTCTCGGACGGGAACACTGAAGCTTTCTTT
>TRBD2|TRBV28|NA|TRBJ2-7
CASRLAGGLRNEQYF
TGTGCCAGCCGTCTAGCGGGGGGCCTAAGGAACGAGCAGTACTTC
>TRBD1|TRBV20-1|many|TRBJ2-1
CSASWGQGHNEQFF
TGCAGTGCTAGTTGGGGACAGGGGCACAATGAGCAGTTCTTC
>TRBD2|TRBV7-8|NA|TRBJ2-7
CASSFVTSGLREQYF
TGTGCCAGCAGCTTTGTGACTAGCGGCCTGCGCGAGCAGTACTTC
>NA|TRBV7-2|few|TRBJ2-1
CASSFGLADEQFF
TGTGCCAGCAGCTTCGGCCTAGCCGATGAGCAGTTCTTC
>NA|TRBV7-2|few|TRBJ2-1
CASSPPPRSYNEQFF
TGTGCCAGCAGCCCACCACCTCGCTCCTACAATGAGCAGTTCTTC
>NA|TRBV9|NA|TRBJ2-1
CASSVGTNSYNEQFF
TGTGCCAGCAGCGTCGGGACAAATTCTTACAATGAGCAGTTCTTC
>NA|TRBV7-6|medium-sized|TRBJ2-7
CASSPGPNYEQYF
TGTGCCAGCAGCCCGGGTCCCAACTACGAGCAGTACTTC
>TRBD2|TRBV20-1|few|TRBJ2-7
CSAWTSGRDYEQYF
TGCAGTGCTTGGACTAGCGGGAGGGACTACGAGCAGTACTTC